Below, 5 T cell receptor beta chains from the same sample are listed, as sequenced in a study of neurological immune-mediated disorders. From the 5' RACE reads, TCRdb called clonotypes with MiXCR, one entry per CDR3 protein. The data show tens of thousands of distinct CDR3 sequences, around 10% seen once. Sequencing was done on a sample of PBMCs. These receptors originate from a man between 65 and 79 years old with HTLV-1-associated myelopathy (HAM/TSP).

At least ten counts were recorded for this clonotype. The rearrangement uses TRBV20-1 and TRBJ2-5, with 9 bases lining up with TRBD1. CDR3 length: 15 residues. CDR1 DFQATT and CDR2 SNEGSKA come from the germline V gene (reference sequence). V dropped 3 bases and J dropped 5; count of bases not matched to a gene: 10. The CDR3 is CSASVPDRGGETQYF. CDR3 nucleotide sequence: TGCAGTGCTAGTGTCCCGGACAGGGGCGGCGAGACCCAGTACTTC.

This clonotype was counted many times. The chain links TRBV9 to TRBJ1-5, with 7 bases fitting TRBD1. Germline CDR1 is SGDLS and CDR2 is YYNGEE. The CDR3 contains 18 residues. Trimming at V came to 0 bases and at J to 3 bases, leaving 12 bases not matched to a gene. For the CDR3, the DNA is TGTGCCAGCAGCGTAGAAGTGATGTCAGGGGGGATCAATCAGCCCCAGCATTTT. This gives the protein CASSVEVMSGGINQPQHF.

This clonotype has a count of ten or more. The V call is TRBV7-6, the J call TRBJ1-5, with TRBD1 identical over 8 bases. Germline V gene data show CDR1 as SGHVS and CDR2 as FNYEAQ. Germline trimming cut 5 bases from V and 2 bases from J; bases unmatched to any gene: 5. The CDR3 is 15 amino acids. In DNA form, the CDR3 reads TGTGCCAGCAGCCTGGACAGGGCGGGCAATCAGCCCCAGCATTTT. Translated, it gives CASSLDRAGNQPQHF.

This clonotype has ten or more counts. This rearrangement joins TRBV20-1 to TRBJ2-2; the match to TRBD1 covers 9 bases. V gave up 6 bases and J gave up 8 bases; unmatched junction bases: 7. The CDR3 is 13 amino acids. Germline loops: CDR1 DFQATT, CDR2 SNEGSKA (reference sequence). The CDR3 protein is CSAEGQGSGELFF. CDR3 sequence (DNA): TGCAGTGCAGAGGGACAGGGATCAGGGGAGCTGTTTTTT.

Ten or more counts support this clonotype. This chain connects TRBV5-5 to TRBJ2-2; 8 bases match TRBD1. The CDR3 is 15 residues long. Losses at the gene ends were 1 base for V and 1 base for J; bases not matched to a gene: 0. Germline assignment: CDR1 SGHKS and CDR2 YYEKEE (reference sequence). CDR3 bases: TGTGCCAGCAGCTTGACAGGGGGGAACACCGGGGAGCTGTTTTTT. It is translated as CASSLTGGNTGELFF.